A selection of T cell receptor beta chains follows, all from one sample in a study of blood T cell repertoires in COVID-19. Using immunoSEQ multiplex PCR, the repertoire was profiled, and TCRdb retains in-frame clones only, with some absent. The sample comprises around 290,000 clones, 80% to 95% of which are singletons, and 1% to 1.3% rests with the top ten. The sequenced material came from PBMCs or T cells enriched from blood (not recorded which). The receptors derive from a woman aged 25 to 39 who had recovered from COVID-19. The CDR3 runs from the conserved cysteine through the conserved F or W. The order of the fields is CDR3 DNA, CDR3 protein, clone size, CDR3 length, D gene, V gene, J gene. The D gene is left open where the match is weak. Clone sizes are given selectively: once, few, many, or a class where the clone is expanded.

TGTGCCAGCAGCCAAGCGACTAGCCCTGTCACCGGGGAGCTGTTTTTT	CASSQATSPVTGELFF	-	16	TRBD2	TRBV4-2	TRBJ2-2
TGTGCCAGCAGCCCAAAAGAGACCCAGTACTTC	CASSPKETQYF	-	11	-	TRBV7-9	TRBJ2-5
TGTGCCAGGTCCGGGACAGGGCCCTACGAGCAGTACTTC	CARSGTGPYEQYF	-	13	TRBD1	TRBV2	TRBJ2-7
TGTGCCAGCAGCTTAGACGCGGGACTAACCTACGAGCAGTACTTC	CASSLDAGLTYEQYF	-	15	TRBD2	TRBV7-9	TRBJ2-7
TGTGCCATCAGTGAGAATGGGGGGTCGGAGACCCAGTACTTC	CAISENGGSETQYF	-	14	-	TRBV10-3	TRBJ2-5
TGCGCCAGCAGCTTGAGTCAGGGGGGCTCACCCCTCCACTTT	CASSLSQGGSPLHF	-	14	TRBD1	TRBV5-1	TRBJ1-6
TGTGCCAGCAGTGAAGCTTTCCCTAGAGCGGGACACAATGAGCAGTTCTTC	CASSEAFPRAGHNEQFF	once	17	TRBD2	TRBV2	TRBJ2-1
TGTGCCAGCAGCCCCCGGCAGGGGAAAGCTACGCCAACCTATGGCTACACCTTC	CASSPRQGKATPTYGYTF	-	18	-	TRBV7-9	TRBJ1-2
TGTGCCAGCAGCCAAGATTCGACTAGCGCCTACAATGAGCAGTTCTTC	CASSQDSTSAYNEQFF	many	16	TRBD2	TRBV4-2	TRBJ2-1
TGCGCCAGCAGCTTCGCAGGGTTTCCAGATACGCAGTATTTT	CASSFAGFPDTQYF	-	14	-	TRBV5-1	TRBJ2-3
TGCGCCAGCAGCCTTTACCGGGACAGCTACGAGCAGTACTTC	CASSLYRDSYEQYF	-	14	TRBD1	TRBV4-3	TRBJ2-7
TGTGCCATACCCCGTAGCGGTGGCTCCTACAATGAGCAGTTCTTC	CAIPRSGGSYNEQFF	-	15	-	TRBV6-5	TRBJ2-1
TGTGCCAGCAGGACGGACAGGGGTAGCAATGAGCAGTTCTTC	CASRTDRGSNEQFF	-	14	TRBD1	TRBV28	TRBJ2-1